The next 16 T cell receptor beta chains were all read from a single sample in a study of blood T cell repertoires in COVID-19. The data were produced by immunoSEQ multiplex PCR, yet TCRdb's version contains in-frame clones alone and is incomplete. The sample shows some 200,000 clones, around nine tenths of them seen only once. The sequencing sample was made of peripheral blood. These receptors all stem from a man aged 45-65 years with COVID-19, enrolled during active disease.

The rearrangement joins TRBV6-4 to TRBJ1-5; TRBD1 agrees at 9 bases. Germline V gene sequence: CDR1 MRHNA, CDR2 SNTAGT. This CDR3 region has 14 residues. After removal of 6 bases from V and 4 bases from J, the junction contained 4 bases not matched to a gene. The CDR3 protein is CASRRDRANQPQHF. In nucleotides, the CDR3 is TGTGCCAGCAGGAGGGACAGGGCTAATCAGCCCCAGCATTTT.

The chain links TRBV27 to TRBJ1-1; D is ambiguous. The CDR3 is 13 amino acids. Germline V gene sequence: CDR1 MNHEY, CDR2 SMNVEV (reference sequence). V was pared by 5 bases and J by 5 bases, with 12 bases between. CDR3 nucleotides: TGTGCCAGCAGTGTAAAGAGGAGGACTGAAGCTTTCTTT. This codes for CASSVKRRTEAFF.

The chain couples TRBV5-1 to TRBJ2-1, with D perhaps matching TRBD1 (5 bases). The CDR3 totals 15 residues. The V gene lost 1 base and the J gene lost 4 bases, with 12 bases spanning the gap. Germline CDR1 SGHRS, CDR2 YFSETQ. CDR3: CASSLRQISYNEQFF. CDR3 nucleotides: TGCGCCAGCAGCTTGAGACAGATAAGTTACAATGAGCAGTTCTTC.

V and J are TRBV5-4 and TRBJ2-5; D is undetermined. V lost 0 bases to trimming and J lost 1 base, with 10 bases between them. Germline V gene lookup returns CDR1 SGHNT and CDR2 YYREEE (reference sequence). The CDR3 spans 15 residues. Here the CDR3 DNA reads TGTGCCAGCAGCTTGGCCGCGGCTATCCAAGAGACCCAGTACTTC. Residues: CASSLAAAIQETQYF.

The V call is TRBV12-5, the J call TRBJ1-1, with 11 bases that match TRBD1. The germline gives CDR1 LGHNT, CDR2 FRNRAP. The CDR3 consists of 16 residues. The junction had 4 bases not matched to a gene; V was cut back by 0 bases and J by 4 bases. CDR3 loop: CASGLVLGTGGTEAFF. Written as DNA, the CDR3 is TGTGCTAGTGGTTTGGTACTAGGGACAGGGGGCACTGAAGCTTTCTTT.

The chain combines TRBV12-2 with TRBJ1-5; the D call of TRBD1 is as the table states it, not checked on the DNA. TRBV12-2 is deemed a pseudogene. The CDR3 is made up of 12 amino acids. The CDR3 DNA reads as TGTGCAAGTCGCCCCAGGGATCAGCCCCAGCATTTT. This sequence encodes CASRPRDQPQHF.

This chain connects TRBV28 to TRBJ1-5, with D perhaps TRBD1 (5 bases). Trimming shortened V by 2 bases and J by 4 bases, and 6 bases separated the two germline ends. CDR1 and CDR2 from the germline V gene are MDHEN and SYDVKM. CDR3 length: 13 amino acids. CDR3 sequence reads: CASSLPGNQPQHF. CDR3 bases: TGTGCCAGCAGTTTACCAGGGAATCAGCCCCAGCATTTT.

A note on this clone: The sample contains more than one DNA sequence encoding this CDR3. The chain carries TRBV4-3 and TRBJ2-3; the match to TRBD1 covers 10 bases. CDR3 length: 16 amino acids. V was clipped by 0 bases and J by 3 bases; unmatched bases: 3. Looked up from germline, CDR1 is LGHNA and CDR2 is YSLEER. The CDR3 bases are TGCGCCAGCAGCCAAGAGCGGACAGGGGGAACAGATACGCAGTATTTT. This translates into CASSQERTGGTDTQYF.

The rearrangement uses TRBV15 and TRBJ2-1; D gene ambiguous. Germline values: CDR1 LNHNV, CDR2 YYDKDF (reference sequence). The CDR3 covers 13 residues. Trimming took 0 bases from V and 7 from J, leaving 7 bases between them. Written as DNA, the CDR3 is TGTGCCACCAGCAGAGAGGAGTGGAATGAGCAGTTCTTC. This translates into CATSREEWNEQFF.

The sample holds many counts of this clone. V gene TRBV6-2 or TRBV6-3 combines with J gene TRBJ1-2, with 7 bases fitting TRBD1. V dropped 5 bases and J dropped 2; count of bases not matched to a gene: 8. Germline values: CDR1 MNHEY, CDR2 SVGEGT. The CDR3 covers 15 residues. CDR3 sequence: CASSDPGGQNYGYTF. CDR3 bases: TGTGCCAGCAGTGACCCAGGGGGACAGAACTATGGCTACACCTTC.

This clone has more than one count but fewer than ten. The chain links TRBV7-9 to TRBJ2-1; the D gene is possibly TRBD2 (6 bases). This CDR3 comprises 15 residues. V gave up 5 bases and J gave up 5 bases, with 16 bases separating them. CDR1 is SEHNR, CDR2 FQNEAQ, per germline (reference sequence). The CDR3 region is CASSLEGGQDNEQFF. CDR3 DNA sequence: TGTGCCAGCAGCCTCGAGGGAGGACAAGACAATGAGCAGTTCTTC.

The CDR3 nucleotides are TGTGCCAGCAGTCAAACCCGACAGGGGCCACCAGCCAAAAACATTCAGTACTTC. This gives the protein CASSQTRQGPPAKNIQYF. The chain employs TRBV27 and TRBJ2-4, with 8 bases aligning to TRBD1. This CDR3 spans 18 amino acids. From germline, CDR1 is MNHEY and CDR2 SMNVEV (reference sequence). J was trimmed by 0 bases and V by 5 bases; bases with no gene match: 12.

This chain uses TRBV5-1 with TRBJ2-7, with 16 bases that match TRBD2. Looked up from germline, CDR1 is SGHRS and CDR2 is YFSETQ. V lost 4 bases and J lost 6; bases outside the gene matches: 10. This CDR3 has 17 residues. CDR3 DNA sequence: TGCGCCAGCAGCGCGCCCTCCGGGACTAGCGGGAGGGCCGAGCAGTACTTC. This encodes CASSAPSGTSGRAEQYF.

The genes are TRBV9 and TRBJ1-1, with D possibly matching TRBD1 (5 bases). V was pared by 0 bases and J by 4 bases, with 19 bases between. This CDR3 comprises 17 residues. Germline CDR1 SGDLS, CDR2 YYNGEE. The CDR3 region is CASSVVGAGRGSTEAFF. DNA for the CDR3: TGTGCCAGCAGCGTAGTAGGGGCAGGGCGAGGTAGCACTGAAGCTTTCTTT.

The chain joins TRBV27 to TRBJ2-3; weak D call: TRBD1 (6 bases). Germline V lookup: CDR1 MNHEY, CDR2 SMNVEV (reference sequence). The CDR3 consists of 14 residues. V lost 3 bases and J lost 2, with 9 bases in between. CDR3 residues: CASSLNRATDTQYF. The DNA of the CDR3 is TGTGCCAGCAGTTTGAACAGGGCCACAGATACGCAGTATTTT.

This chain connects TRBV6-2 or TRBV6-3 to TRBJ1-2; D may be TRBD1 (5 bases). The CDR3 loop spans 15 amino acids. V was pared by 2 bases and J by 4 bases, with 14 bases between. Germline CDR1 and CDR2: MNHEY and SVGEGT. CDR3 amino acids: CASSYPAQGSYGYTF. The CDR3 coding sequence is TGTGCCAGCAGTTACCCCGCGCAGGGAAGCTATGGCTACACCTTC.